The 7 T cell receptor beta chains below were found in one sample sequenced in a study of blood T cell repertoires in COVID-19 (dated by TCRdb to 2018 to 2021). Receptor amplification or capture employed the immunoSEQ multiplex PCR assay. The table comes from immuneACCESS by way of TCRdb, which keeps in-frame sequences with V and J called. Part of the clones is missing from these tables; in studies checked, under half for an unresolved V gene and the rest for unknown reasons. This sample comprises tens of thousands of clones, around three quarters of them detected only once. Together, the top ten hold under 50% of the sample. Sequencing was performed on peripheral blood. Receptors were obtained from a man older than 75 with active or convalescent COVID-19.

The chain has TRBV2 and TRBJ1-2, with D tentatively TRBD1 (6 bases). The CDR3 has 16 residues. Trimming cost V 0 bases and J 5 bases, with 16 bases left between them. Germline CDR1 and CDR2: SNHLY and FYNNEI. CDR3 DNA: TGTGCCAGCAGTGAAGCGGGAGGGCAGGGGTCTTATGGCTACACCTTC. It encodes CASSEAGGQGSYGYTF.

The chain recombines TRBV29-1 with TRBJ2-5; TRBD1 is a possible D gene (5 bases). The CDR3 is made up of 12 amino acids. In germline, CDR1 is SQVTM, CDR2 ANQGSEA. Trimming removed 5 bases at V and 3 bases at J, with 10 bases between. In DNA form, the CDR3 reads TGCAGCGTTCGGTTCAGGGAAGAGACCCAGTACTTC. It codes for CSVRFREETQYF. The whole variable domain, filled in from reference TRBV29-1 and TRBJ2-5, reads SAVISQKPSRDICQRGTSLTIQCQVDSQVTMMFWYRQQPGQSLTLIATANQGSEATYESGFVIDKFPISRPNLTFSTLTVSNMSPEDSSIYLCSVRFREETQYFGPGTRLLVL.

This chain connects TRBV5-1 to TRBJ1-2; 8 nucleotides line up with TRBD1. The CDR3 runs 17 residues. In germline, CDR1 is SGHRS, CDR2 YFSETQ. With V trimmed by 4 bases and J by 0 bases, 11 bases remained unmatched. This chain's CDR3 is CASSITGTGHTNYGYTF. The CDR3, as DNA: TGCGCCAGCAGCATAACCGGGACAGGCCACACTAACTATGGCTACACCTTC.

This sequence joins TRBV28 and TRBJ1-1, with 7 positions matching TRBD1. The CDR3 loop spans 14 amino acids. Germline V gene sequence: CDR1 MDHEN, CDR2 SYDVKM. Trimming took 4 bases from V and 5 from J; bases not matched to a gene: 7. The CDR3 DNA reads as TGTGCCAGCAGTTCACAGGGGTGGATAACTGAAGCTTTCTTT. It encodes CASSSQGWITEAFF.

CDR3 coding DNA: TGTGCCAGCAGCTTTGGGACTAGCCTCAATGAGCAGTTCTTC. This sequence encodes CASSFGTSLNEQFF. The chain links TRBV5-8 to TRBJ2-1; 9 bases are a match to TRBD2. V lost 2 bases to trimming and J lost 6 bases; unmatched junction nucleotides: 3. The CDR3 extends over 14 amino acids. Germline values: CDR1 SGHTS, CDR2 YDEGEE.

This chain connects TRBV6-5 to TRBJ1-1, with 11 bases aligning to TRBD1. Unmatched junction bases numbered 7, after V lost 6 bases and J lost 4 bases. The CDR3 consists of 15 residues. The germline V gene has CDR1 MNHEY and CDR2 SVGAGI. The CDR3 coding sequence is TGTGCCAGCAGCAGTGGACAGGGGGCAGGCACTGAAGCTTTCTTT. Its translation is CASSSGQGAGTEAFF.

The chain uses TRBV21-1 and TRBJ1-5. TRBV21-1 is a pseudogene segment. The CDR3 loop spans 17 amino acids. DNA of the CDR3: TGTGCCAGCAGCAATGCCCCCCCATGGCGGGGGAAACAGCCCCAGCATTTT. This translates into CASSNAPPWRGKQPQHF.